This T cell receptor (beta chain) was recovered during a study of blood T cell repertoires in COVID-19. The CDR3 is 14 amino acids. V lost 7 bases to trimming and J lost 1 base, with 11 bases between them. Germline V gene data show CDR1 as LNHDA and CDR2 as SQIVND (reference sequence). Profiling relied on immunoSEQ multiplex PCR, and the TCRdb table lists in-frame clones only, not all of them. The table lists about 250,000 clones, roughly 85% of them singletons. The chain carries TRBV19 and TRBJ1-5; D is unresolved. This sequence was found in a woman in her thirties who had recovered from COVID-19. The sequencing sample was made of PBMCs or T cells enriched from blood (not recorded which). CDR3 protein: CASTSSLSNQPQHF. CDR3 bases: TGTGCCAGTACTTCGTCCCTAAGCAATCAGCCCCAGCATTTT.